The 25 T cell receptor beta chains given below trace back to one sample, sequenced in a study of blood T cell repertoires in COVID-19 (TCRdb year 2020). Libraries were prepared through the immunoSEQ multiplex PCR assay. The immuneACCESS repertoire file appears here via TCRdb, limited to in-frame rearrangements. These files lack a portion of the clones; in checked studies, under half of the deficit traces to unresolved V genes, and the cause of the others is not known. The sample table holds more than 200,000 clones, of which about 90% were seen once. The ten largest clones capture approximately 10% of the sample. Material: PBMCs or T cells enriched from blood (not recorded which). The receptor source for this set is a man aged 30 to 39 who had recovered from COVID-19.

This clone has just one count. This chain connects TRBV3-1 (or the pseudogene TRBV3-2) to TRBJ2-7; 7 bases line up with TRBD2. The CDR3 consists of 14 residues. Germline assignment: CDR1 LGHDT and CDR2 YNNKEL (reference sequence). V was clipped by 7 bases and J by 4 bases; unmatched bases: 10. The CDR3 nucleotides read TGTGCCAGCACCGAGACTAGCCGCCCTTACGAGCAGTACTTC. Translation: CASTETSRPYEQYF.

The chain employs TRBV11-2 and TRBJ1-2; tentative D call: TRBD1 (5 bases). This CDR3 is built from 15 residues. The germline V gene encodes CDR1 SGHAT and CDR2 FQNNGV. V gave up 2 bases and J gave up 2 bases, with 12 bases separating them. The CDR3: CASSLQGNDNYGYTF. CDR3 nucleotide sequence: TGTGCCAGCAGCTTACAGGGTAACGACAACTATGGCTACACCTTC.

This clone was observed a few times. The chain uses TRBV7-3 and TRBJ1-1; D remains unclear. Germline V lookup: CDR1 SGHTA, CDR2 FQGTGA. The CDR3 has 13 amino acids. V shed 6 bases and J shed 0 bases, with 8 bases lying between them. CDR3 in DNA: TGTGCCAGCAGGCAACAGATGAACACTGAAGCTTTCTTT. Translated: CASRQQMNTEAFF. The full variable domain, its missing parts supplied by reference TRBV7-3 and TRBJ1-1, is GAGVSQTPSNKVTEKGKYVELRCDPISGHTALYWYRQSLGQGPEFLIYFQGTGAADDSGLPNDRFFAVRPEGSVSTLKIQRTERGDSAVYLCASRQQMNTEAFFGQGTRLTVV.

This clone was found once. The chain links TRBV5-1 to TRBJ2-7, with TRBD1 matching over 7 bases. Germline-derived CDR1 and CDR2 are SGHRS and YFSETQ. The CDR3 consists of 14 residues. Losses at the gene ends were 3 bases for V and 3 bases for J; bases not matched to a gene: 6. For the CDR3, the DNA is TGCGCCAGCAGCTGGAGGACAGGCCACTACGAGCAGTACTTC. The encoded protein is CASSWRTGHYEQYF.

The rearrangement joins TRBV13 to TRBJ2-2; D is unresolved. V was clipped by 1 base and J by 0 bases, with 6 bases between them. The germline gives CDR1 PRHDT, CDR2 FYEKMQ (reference sequence). The CDR3 totals 15 residues. The CDR3, as DNA: TGTGCCAGCAGCTTAGTGTCAGCGAACACCGGGGAGCTGTTTTTT. This sequence encodes CASSLVSANTGELFF.

A note on this clone: The sample has other DNA sequences that encode this CDR3 too. The J gene is TRBJ2-1, the V gene TRBV2, with TRBD2 identical over 7 bases. The V gene's germline CDR1 is SNHLY and CDR2 FYNNEI. J was trimmed by 5 bases and V by 5 bases; bases with no gene match: 3. This CDR3 contains 13 residues. CDR3 amino acids: CASSRDYHNEQFF. The CDR3 nucleotides are TGTGCCAGCAGTAGGGACTACCACAATGAGCAGTTCTTC.

In its sample, this clone was seen once. This chain joins TRBV5-1 and TRBJ1-1; TRBD1 aligns across 9 bases. CDR1 and CDR2 (germline): SGHRS, YFSETQ. V was pared by 3 bases and J by 10 bases, with 7 bases of the junction left unmatched. This CDR3 is built from 13 residues. In DNA form, the CDR3 reads TGCGCCAGCAGCTCCGGGACAGGGTCTGTAGCTTTCTTT. Protein product: CASSSGTGSVAFF.

The V and J genes are TRBV11-2 and TRBJ2-2; no definite D call. Trimming shortened V by 6 bases and J by 4 bases, and 9 bases separated the two germline ends. The CDR3 has 13 residues. Germline CDR1 is SGHAT and CDR2 is FQNNGV. The CDR3 spells CASRHKSTGELFF. Here the CDR3 DNA reads TGTGCCAGCAGGCACAAGTCCACCGGGGAGCTGTTTTTT.

The V call is TRBV7-8, the J call TRBJ1-4; 7 positions match TRBD1. V was pared by 4 bases and J by 0 bases, with 8 bases of the junction left unmatched. This CDR3 spans 17 amino acids. Germline V gene data show CDR1 as SGHVS and CDR2 as FQNEAQ. CDR3 in DNA: TGTGCCAGCAGCTCCCGACCCAGGGGGGCAACTAATGAAAAACTGTTTTTT. Its protein product is CASSSRPRGATNEKLFF.

The chain couples TRBV6-5 to TRBJ2-7, with D tentatively TRBD1 (6 bases). CDR3 length equals 14 residues. CDR1 and CDR2 from the germline V gene are MNHEY and SVGAGI. Between the trimmed V and J ends, which lost 3 bases and 6 bases, there was a span of 15 bases. This CDR3 reads CASSYSQGDGEQYF. DNA of the CDR3: TGTGCCAGCAGTTATTCACAGGGCGATGGCGAGCAGTACTTC.

V is TRBV11-1 and J is TRBJ2-3; 7 bases match TRBD2. This CDR3 contains 15 residues. The trim removed 5 bases at V and 3 bases at J, leaving 8 bases unmatched. Germline V gene lookup returns CDR1 SGHAT and CDR2 FQDESV (reference sequence). CDR3 coding DNA: TGTGCCAGCAGCCACATTAGGGAGGGTACAGATACGCAGTATTTT. Translated, it gives CASSHIREGTDTQYF.

The genes are TRBV27 and TRBJ1-6, with D possibly TRBD1 on 6 matching bases. Germline CDR1 reads MNHEY; CDR2 reads SMNVEV (reference sequence). V was pared by 1 base and J by 7 bases, with 17 bases between. The CDR3 loop spans 17 amino acids. The DNA for the CDR3 is TGTGCCAGCAGTTTATTCTGGACAGACGAACTAAATTCACCCCTCCACTTT. Amino acids: CASSLFWTDELNSPLHF.

The table lists this clone with a few counts. The rearrangement uses TRBV4-2 and TRBJ2-1; D is possibly TRBD2 (6 bases). CDR1 LGHNA and CDR2 YNFKEQ come from the germline V gene. V dropped 1 base and J dropped 4 bases, with 11 bases sitting between them. This CDR3 is 15 amino acids long. The CDR3 region has the DNA TGTGCCAGCAGCCAAGTGTCTAGCGCATACAATGAGCAGTTCTTC. It yields the protein CASSQVSSAYNEQFF.

The chain combines TRBV2 with TRBJ1-3; D is uncertain. This CDR3 has 13 residues. Germline-derived CDR1 and CDR2 are SNHLY and FYNNEI. Trimming cost V 4 bases and J 4 bases, with 8 bases left between them. DNA for the CDR3: TGTGCCAGCAGTGGCCCCAGGGGAAACACCATATATTTT. Encoded protein: CASSGPRGNTIYF.

This rearrangement joins TRBV6-1 to TRBJ2-5; 12 nucleotides align to TRBD2. This CDR3 is built from 16 residues. Germline V gene sequence: CDR1 MNHNS, CDR2 SASEGT. V was pared by 4 bases and J by 5 bases, with 8 bases of the junction left unmatched. CDR3 nucleotides: TGTGCCAGCAGTGGCCCGACTAGCGGGAGTTGGGAGACCCAGTACTTC. Its protein is CASSGPTSGSWETQYF.

In this sample, this clone turned up a few times. This chain joins TRBV9 and TRBJ2-7; no clear D gene. The CDR3 runs 13 residues. With 7 bases removed from V and 5 bases from J, the gap between germline ends came to 16 bases. Germline values: CDR1 SGDLS, CDR2 YYNGEE. CDR3 in DNA: TGTGCCAGCGGTCTGGGTGGGCAAAACGAGCAGTACTTC. Amino acid sequence: CASGLGGQNEQYF.

CDR3 residues: CASSFRSRGEYF. CDR3 DNA: TGTGCCAGCAGTTTTAGGAGTCGCGGGGAGTACTTC. The chain carries TRBV28 and TRBJ2-7, with D possibly being TRBD2 (6 bases). The CDR3 has 12 amino acids. The germline V gene has CDR1 MDHEN and CDR2 SYDVKM. The V and J ends lost 3 bases and 11 bases respectively, with 14 bases between them. Together with reference TRBV28 and TRBJ2-7, the CDR3 gives the full variable domain: DVKVTQSSRYLVKRTGEKVFLECVQDMDHENMFWYRQDPGLGLRLIYFSYDVKMKEKGDIPEGYSVSREKKERFSLILESASTNQTSMYLCASSFRSRGEYFGPGTRLTVT.

The chain is built from TRBV10-3 and TRBJ1-2; TRBD1 agrees at 7 bases. CDR3 length: 13 residues. V lost 6 bases and J lost 3; bases outside the gene matches: 4. The germline CDR1 and CDR2 sequences are ENHRY and SYGVKD. The CDR3 is CAISSQGDYGYTF. The CDR3 region has the DNA TGTGCCATCAGCAGTCAGGGGGACTATGGCTACACCTTC.

The genes are TRBV4-2 and TRBJ2-1, with TRBD2 identical over 8 bases. Germline CDR1 reads LGHNA; CDR2 reads YNFKEQ. V was pared by 0 bases and J by 2 bases, with 6 bases of the junction left unmatched. CDR3 size: 17 residues. The chain's CDR3 is CASSQDSDSGTYNEQFF. The CDR3, as DNA: TGTGCCAGCAGCCAAGATAGTGATAGCGGGACCTACAATGAGCAGTTCTTC.

This chain links TRBV5-4 with TRBJ1-5, with D possibly matching TRBD1 (5 bases). V was clipped by 4 bases and J by 4 bases, with 15 bases between them. CDR3 size: 15 residues. Germline values: CDR1 SGHNT, CDR2 YYREEE (reference sequence). The CDR3 DNA reads as TGTGCCAGCAGCGCGGGACCGGACTATAATCAGCCCCAGCATTTT. Amino acids: CASSAGPDYNQPQHF.

V is TRBV10-3 and J is TRBJ2-1, with unresolved D. The CDR3 extends over 13 amino acids. The germline V gene encodes CDR1 ENHRY and CDR2 SYGVKD. V was clipped by 4 bases and J by 12 bases, with 16 bases between them. In DNA form, the CDR3 reads TGTGCCATCAGTGTGGGCAGGCAGGAAAGGCAGTTCTTC. It yields the protein CAISVGRQERQFF.

This chain connects TRBV7-2 to TRBJ1-3; the D is unclear. CDR1 is SGHTA and CDR2 is FQGNSA in the germline V gene. The CDR3 runs to 16 residues. V lost 3 bases to trimming and J lost 0 bases, with 12 bases between them. The CDR3 is CASSLPGNHSGNTIYF. CDR3 DNA: TGTGCCAGCAGCTTGCCGGGGAACCACTCTGGAAACACCATATATTTT.

The genes are TRBV18 and TRBJ2-1, with D possibly matching TRBD1 (6 bases). This CDR3 contains 18 residues. The V and J ends lost 0 bases and 1 base respectively, with 16 bases between them. From germline, CDR1 is KGHSH and CDR2 LQKENI. The CDR3 reads CASSPPVGPGTSYNEQFF. CDR3 nucleotide sequence: TGTGCCAGCTCACCACCGGTGGGTCCCGGGACATCCTACAATGAGCAGTTCTTC.

Only a few counts were recorded for this clone. V and J are TRBV30 and TRBJ2-5; D remains unclear. CDR1 and CDR2 from the germline V gene are GTSNPN and SVGIG (reference sequence). Trimming left V 4 bases short and J 2 bases short, with 8 bases between. This CDR3 contains 12 residues. The CDR3, as DNA: TGTGCCTGGACTCGCGGACAAGAGACCCAGTACTTC. This codes for CAWTRGQETQYF.

This chain uses TRBV10-3 with TRBJ1-5, with TRBD1 matching 9 bases. V dropped 9 bases and J dropped 4; count of bases not matched to a gene: 4. Germline V gene data show CDR1 as ENHRY and CDR2 as SYGVKD. This CDR3 spans 13 amino acids. DNA for the CDR3: TGTGCCATTAGGACAGGGGAAAATCAGCCCCAGCATTTT. This encodes CAIRTGENQPQHF.